This TCR beta chain emerged from a study of T-cell memory formation after mild COVID-19. TCRdb reanalysed the 5' RACE reads using MiXCR and keeps one entry per CDR3 protein. The table lists about 400,000 distinct CDR3 sequences, 20% to 30% of them singletons. Findings and limits, study-wide: Proof of SARS-CoV-2 specificity was absent for the second-wave clones that crested on day 37. Among contracting clones, CD4+ were mainly CM/EM and CD8+ enriched in EMRA.

This clonotype was seen at least ten times. What it binds is unknown. The CDR3 has 15 amino acids. Trimming pared 2 bases from V and 1 base from J, leaving 11 bases between. Looked up from germline, CDR1 is SGHAT and CDR2 is FQNNGV. This receptor was obtained from an adult woman who had mild COVID-19 (a few samples of this study predate the infection). Cell type and time point are not known. Specimen: PBMCs or a T cell subset sorted from them (not recorded which). V usage is TRBV11-2 and J usage is TRBJ1-1; tentative D call: TRBD1 (5 bases). The CDR3 is CASSLRAGPNTEAFF. The CDR3 DNA is TGTGCCAGCAGCTTACGGGCAGGGCCGAACACTGAAGCTTTCTTT.